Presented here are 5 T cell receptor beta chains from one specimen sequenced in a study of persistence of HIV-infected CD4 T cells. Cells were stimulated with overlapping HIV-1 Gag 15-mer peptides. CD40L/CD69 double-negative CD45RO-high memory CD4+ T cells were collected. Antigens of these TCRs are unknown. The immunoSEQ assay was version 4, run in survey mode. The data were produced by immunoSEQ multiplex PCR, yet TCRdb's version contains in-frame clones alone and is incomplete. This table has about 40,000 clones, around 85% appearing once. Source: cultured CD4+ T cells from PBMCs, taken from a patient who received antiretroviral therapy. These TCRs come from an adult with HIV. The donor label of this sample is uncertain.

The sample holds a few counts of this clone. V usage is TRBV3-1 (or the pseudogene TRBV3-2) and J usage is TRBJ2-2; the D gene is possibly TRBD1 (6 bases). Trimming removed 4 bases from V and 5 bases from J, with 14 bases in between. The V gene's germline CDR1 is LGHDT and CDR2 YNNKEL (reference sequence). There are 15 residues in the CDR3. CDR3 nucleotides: TGTGCCAGCAGCCTTCGTCTACAGGGAACCGGGGAGCTGTTTTTT. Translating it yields CASSLRLQGTGELFF.

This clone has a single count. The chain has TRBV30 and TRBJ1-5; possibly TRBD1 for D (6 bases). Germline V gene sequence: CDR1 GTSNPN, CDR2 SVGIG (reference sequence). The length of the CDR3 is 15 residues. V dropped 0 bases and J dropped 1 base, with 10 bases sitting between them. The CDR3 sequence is CAWSVGDRSNQPQHF. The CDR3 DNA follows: TGTGCCTGGAGTGTAGGTGACAGGAGCAATCAGCCCCAGCATTTT.

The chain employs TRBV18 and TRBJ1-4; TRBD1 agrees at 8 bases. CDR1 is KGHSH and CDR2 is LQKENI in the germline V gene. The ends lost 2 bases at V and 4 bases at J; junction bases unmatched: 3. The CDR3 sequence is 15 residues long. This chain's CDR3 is CASSPGQGFNEKLFF. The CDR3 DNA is TGTGCCAGCTCACCAGGACAGGGCTTTAATGAAAAACTGTTTTTT.

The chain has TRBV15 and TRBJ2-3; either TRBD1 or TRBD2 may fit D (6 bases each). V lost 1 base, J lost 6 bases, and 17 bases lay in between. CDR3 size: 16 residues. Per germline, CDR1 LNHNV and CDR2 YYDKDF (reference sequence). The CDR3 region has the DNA TGTGCCACCAGCAGAGTGTCGGGGGCCACAGCGGATACGCAGTATTTT. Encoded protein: CATSRVSGATADTQYF.

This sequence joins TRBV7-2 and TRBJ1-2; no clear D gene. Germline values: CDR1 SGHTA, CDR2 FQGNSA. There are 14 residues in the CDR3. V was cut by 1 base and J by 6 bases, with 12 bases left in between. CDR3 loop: CASSLVARSNGYTF. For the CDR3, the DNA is TGTGCCAGCAGCTTAGTCGCCAGGTCGAATGGCTACACCTTC.